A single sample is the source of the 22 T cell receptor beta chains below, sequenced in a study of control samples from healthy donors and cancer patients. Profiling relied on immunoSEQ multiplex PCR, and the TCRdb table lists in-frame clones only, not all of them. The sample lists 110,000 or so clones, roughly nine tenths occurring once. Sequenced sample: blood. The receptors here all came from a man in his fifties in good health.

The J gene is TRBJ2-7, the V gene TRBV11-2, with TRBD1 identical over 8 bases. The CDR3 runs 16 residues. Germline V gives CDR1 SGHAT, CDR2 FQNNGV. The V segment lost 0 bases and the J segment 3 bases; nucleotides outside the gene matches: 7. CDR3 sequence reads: CASSLDLGQGGYEQYF. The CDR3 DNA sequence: TGTGCCAGCAGCTTAGATTTAGGACAGGGAGGCTACGAGCAGTACTTC.

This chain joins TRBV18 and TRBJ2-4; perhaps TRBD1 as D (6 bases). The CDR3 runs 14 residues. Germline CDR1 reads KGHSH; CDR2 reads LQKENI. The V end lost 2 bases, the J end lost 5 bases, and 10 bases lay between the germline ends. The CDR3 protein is CASSPGGAENIQYF. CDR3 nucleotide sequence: TGTGCCAGCTCACCAGGGGGCGCGGAAAACATTCAGTACTTC. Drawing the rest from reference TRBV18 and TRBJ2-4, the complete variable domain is NAGVMQNPRHLVRRRGQEARLRCSPMKGHSHVYWYRQLPEEGLKFMVYLQKENIIDESGMPKERFSAEFPKEGPSILRIQQVVRGDSAAYFCASSPGGAENIQYFGAGTRLSVL.

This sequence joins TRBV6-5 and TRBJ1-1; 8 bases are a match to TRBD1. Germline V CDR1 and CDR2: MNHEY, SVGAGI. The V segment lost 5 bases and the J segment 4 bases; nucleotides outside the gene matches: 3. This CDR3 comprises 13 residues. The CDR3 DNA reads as TGTGCCAGCAGTCCACAGGGGGGCACTGAAGCTTTCTTT. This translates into CASSPQGGTEAFF.

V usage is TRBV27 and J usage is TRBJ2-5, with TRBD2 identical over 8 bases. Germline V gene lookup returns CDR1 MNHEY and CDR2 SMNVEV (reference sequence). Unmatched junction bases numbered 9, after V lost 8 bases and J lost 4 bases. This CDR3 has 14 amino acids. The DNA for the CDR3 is TGTGCCAGCTGTAGACGGGGGGGGCGAGAGACCCAGTACTTC. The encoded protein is CASCRRGGRETQYF.

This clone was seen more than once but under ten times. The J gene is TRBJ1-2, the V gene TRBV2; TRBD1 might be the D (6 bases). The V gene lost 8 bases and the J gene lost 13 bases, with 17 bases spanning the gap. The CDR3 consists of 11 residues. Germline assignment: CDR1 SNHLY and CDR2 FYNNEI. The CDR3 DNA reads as TGTGCCAGCCGGAGACAGGCAGCAATCACCTTC. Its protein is CASRRQAAITF.

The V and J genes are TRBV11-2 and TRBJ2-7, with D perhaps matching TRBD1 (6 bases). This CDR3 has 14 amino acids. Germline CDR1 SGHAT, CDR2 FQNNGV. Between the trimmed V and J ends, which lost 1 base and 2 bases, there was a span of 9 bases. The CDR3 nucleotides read TGTGCCAGCAGCTTAGTTTCAGGGGCCTACGAGCAGTACTTC. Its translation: CASSLVSGAYEQYF. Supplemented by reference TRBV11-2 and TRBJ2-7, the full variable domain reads EAGVAQSPRYKIIEKRQSVAFWCNPISGHATLYWYQQILGQGPKLLIQFQNNGVVDDSQLPKDRFSAERLKGVDSTLKIQPAKLEDSAVYLCASSLVSGAYEQYFGPGTRLTVT.

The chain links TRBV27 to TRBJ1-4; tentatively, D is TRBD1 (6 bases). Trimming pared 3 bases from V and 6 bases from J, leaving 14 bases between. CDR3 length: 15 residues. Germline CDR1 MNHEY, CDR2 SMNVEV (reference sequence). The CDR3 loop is CASSLRGMAHEKLFF. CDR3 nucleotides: TGTGCCAGCAGTTTGAGGGGGATGGCACATGAAAAACTGTTTTTT.

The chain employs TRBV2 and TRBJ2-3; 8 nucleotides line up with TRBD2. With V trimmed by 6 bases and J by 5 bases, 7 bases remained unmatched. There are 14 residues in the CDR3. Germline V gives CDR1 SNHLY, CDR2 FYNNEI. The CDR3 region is CASRVTSEGDTQYF. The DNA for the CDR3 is TGTGCCAGCAGGGTGACTAGCGAGGGAGATACGCAGTATTTT.

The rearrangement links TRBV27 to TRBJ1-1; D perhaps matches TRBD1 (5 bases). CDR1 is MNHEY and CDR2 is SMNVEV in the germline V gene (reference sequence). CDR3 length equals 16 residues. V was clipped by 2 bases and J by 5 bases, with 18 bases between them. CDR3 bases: TGTGCCAGCAGTTTAGGCTTGTTCCGGGGGAGGACTGAAGCTTTCTTT. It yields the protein CASSLGLFRGRTEAFF.

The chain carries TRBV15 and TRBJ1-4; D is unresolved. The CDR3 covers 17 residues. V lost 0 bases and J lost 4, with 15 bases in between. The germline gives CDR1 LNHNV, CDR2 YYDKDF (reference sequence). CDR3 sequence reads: CATSRDFSAAYNEKLFF. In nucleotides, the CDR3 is TGTGCCACCAGCAGAGATTTTTCGGCAGCCTATAATGAAAAACTGTTTTTT.

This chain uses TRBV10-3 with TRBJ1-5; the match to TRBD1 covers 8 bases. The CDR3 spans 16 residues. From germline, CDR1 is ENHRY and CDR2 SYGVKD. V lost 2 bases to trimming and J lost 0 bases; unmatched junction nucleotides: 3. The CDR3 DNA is TGTGCCATCAGTGAGACCGGACAGGGTAGCAATCAGCCCCAGCATTTT. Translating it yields CAISETGQGSNQPQHF.

The CDR3 loop reads CASSFPGHQETQYF. The DNA of the CDR3 is TGTGCCAGCTCATTCCCTGGACACCAAGAGACCCAGTACTTC. J is TRBJ2-5 and V is TRBV18; D ambiguous. Trimming took 5 bases from V and 0 from J, leaving 10 bases between them. The CDR3 is 14 amino acids. Germline loops: CDR1 KGHSH, CDR2 LQKENI.

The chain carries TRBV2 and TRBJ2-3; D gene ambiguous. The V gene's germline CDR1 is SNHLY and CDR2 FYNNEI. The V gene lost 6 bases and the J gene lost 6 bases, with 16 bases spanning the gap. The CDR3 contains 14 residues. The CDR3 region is CASRDQGGTDTQYF. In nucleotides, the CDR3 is TGTGCCAGCAGGGATCAAGGCGGAACCGATACGCAGTATTTT. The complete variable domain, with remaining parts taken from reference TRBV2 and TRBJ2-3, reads EPEVTQTPSHQVTQMGQEVILRCVPISNHLYFYWYRQILGQKVEFLVSFYNNEISEKSEIFDDQFSVERPDGSNFTLKIRSTKLEDSAMYFCASRDQGGTDTQYFGPGTRLTVL.

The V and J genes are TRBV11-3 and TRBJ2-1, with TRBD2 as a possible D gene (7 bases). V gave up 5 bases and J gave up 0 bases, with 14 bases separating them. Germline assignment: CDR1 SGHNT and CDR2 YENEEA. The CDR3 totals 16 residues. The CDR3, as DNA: TGTGCCAGCAGCGGAAGTGGGGGGGCCTCCTACAATGAGCAGTTCTTC. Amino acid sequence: CASSGSGGASYNEQFF.

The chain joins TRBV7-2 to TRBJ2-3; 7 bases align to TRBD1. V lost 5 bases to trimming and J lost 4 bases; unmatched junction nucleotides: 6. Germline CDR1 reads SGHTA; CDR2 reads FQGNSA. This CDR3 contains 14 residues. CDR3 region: CASSPGQFPDTQYF. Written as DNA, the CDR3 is TGTGCCAGCAGCCCGGGACAGTTCCCAGATACGCAGTATTTT.

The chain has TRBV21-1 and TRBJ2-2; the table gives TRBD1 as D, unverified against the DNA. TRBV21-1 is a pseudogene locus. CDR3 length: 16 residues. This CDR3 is CASSSRGQLNTGELFF. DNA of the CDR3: TGTGCCAGCAGCAGCCGGGGACAGCTTAACACCGGGGAGCTGTTTTTT.

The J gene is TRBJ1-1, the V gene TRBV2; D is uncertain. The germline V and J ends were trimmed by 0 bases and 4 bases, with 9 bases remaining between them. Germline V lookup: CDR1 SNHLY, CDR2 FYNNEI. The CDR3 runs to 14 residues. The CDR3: CASSEAGHITEAFF. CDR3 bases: TGTGCCAGCAGTGAAGCAGGGCACATCACTGAAGCTTTCTTT.

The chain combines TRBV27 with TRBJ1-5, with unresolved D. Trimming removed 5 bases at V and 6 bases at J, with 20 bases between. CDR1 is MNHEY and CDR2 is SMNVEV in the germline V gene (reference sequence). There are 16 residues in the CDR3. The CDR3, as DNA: TGTGCCAGCAGTCCAAGACCGCCTCAAGGGAGTCAGCCCCAGCATTTT. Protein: CASSPRPPQGSQPQHF.

The CDR3 sequence: CAWDLNASPLHF. The CDR3 coding sequence is TGTGCCTGGGACCTTAACGCTTCACCCCTCCACTTT. V usage is TRBV30 and J usage is TRBJ1-6; D remains unclear. CDR1 is GTSNPN and CDR2 is SVGIG in the germline V gene (reference sequence). The CDR3 spans 12 residues. V lost 5 bases, J lost 9 bases, and 11 bases lay in between.

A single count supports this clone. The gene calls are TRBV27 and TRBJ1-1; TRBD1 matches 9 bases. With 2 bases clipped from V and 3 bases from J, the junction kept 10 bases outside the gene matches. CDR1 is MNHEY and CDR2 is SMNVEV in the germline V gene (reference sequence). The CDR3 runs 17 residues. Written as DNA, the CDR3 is TGTGCCAGCAGTTTAGCCCCCCACAGGGGGCGTGACACTGAAGCTTTCTTT. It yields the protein CASSLAPHRGRDTEAFF.

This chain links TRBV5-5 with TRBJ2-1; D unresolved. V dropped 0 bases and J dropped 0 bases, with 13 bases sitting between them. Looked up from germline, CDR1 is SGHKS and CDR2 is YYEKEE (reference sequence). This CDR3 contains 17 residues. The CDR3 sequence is CASSLELGSFSYNEQFF. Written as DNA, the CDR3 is TGTGCCAGCAGCTTGGAGTTGGGGTCCTTCTCCTACAATGAGCAGTTCTTC. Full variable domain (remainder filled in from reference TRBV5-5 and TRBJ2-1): DAGVTQSPTHLIKTRGQQVTLRCSPISGHKSVSWYQQVLGQGPQFIFQYYEKEERGRGNFPDRFSARQFPNYSSELNVNALLLGDSALYLCASSLELGSFSYNEQFFGPGTRLTVL.

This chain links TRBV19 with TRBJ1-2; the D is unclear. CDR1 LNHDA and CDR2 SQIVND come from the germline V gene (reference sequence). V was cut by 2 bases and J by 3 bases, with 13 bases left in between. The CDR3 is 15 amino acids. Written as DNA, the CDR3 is TGTGCCAGTAGTATATCCCATGGTGGTGACTATGGCTACACCTTC. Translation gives CASSISHGGDYGYTF.